These T cell receptor beta chains were read from a single sample in a study of blood T cell repertoires in COVID-19. Assay: immunoSEQ multiplex PCR; the TCRdb copy retains only in-frame clones and omits some. The sample lists some 170,000 clones; roughly 87% were seen once. Material: peripheral blood. These TCRs come from a woman aged 50 to 60 with acute or convalescent COVID-19. Both conserved end residues are part of each CDR3. D genes are given only for firm matches.

len: 16; d_gene: TRBD1; v_gene: TRBV18; CDR3aa: CASSPRQGATNEKLFF
len: 16; d_gene: TRBD2; v_gene: TRBV6-2/TRBV6-3; CDR3aa: CASSGSGGALTDTQYF
len: 14; d_gene: .; v_gene: TRBV2; CDR3aa: CASRPGQGYNEQFF
len: 14; d_gene: .; v_gene: TRBV11-2; CDR3aa: CASSSRGTGNTIYF
len: 15; d_gene: .; v_gene: TRBV6-5; CDR3aa: CASSYRPGTSYGYTF
len: 15; d_gene: .; v_gene: TRBV7-2; CDR3aa: CASSSRKGVPYGYTF
len: 16; d_gene: .; v_gene: TRBV7-2; CDR3aa: CASSLAAGMGNYGYTF
len: 17; d_gene: TRBD2; v_gene: TRBV20-1; CDR3aa: CSASSPSGRRDTGELFF
len: 15; d_gene: .; v_gene: TRBV6-5; CDR3aa: CASSNPGLPPYEQYF
len: 15; d_gene: TRBD1; v_gene: TRBV5-1; CDR3aa: CASSSGGQGYNEQFF
len: 15; d_gene: .; v_gene: TRBV7-7; CDR3aa: CASSSNQGGQETQYF
len: 13; d_gene: .; v_gene: TRBV30; CDR3aa: CAWSVPGSNTIYF
len: 15; d_gene: TRBD1; v_gene: TRBV5-6; CDR3aa: CASSLGDRSYNEQFF
len: 13; d_gene: TRBD2; v_gene: TRBV10-1; CDR3aa: CASSNAGGNTQYF
len: 14; d_gene: .; v_gene: TRBV28; CDR3aa: CASSPISSRIEQYF
len: 14; d_gene: .; v_gene: TRBV7-8; CDR3aa: CASSHIPGNTEAFF